The T cell receptor beta chain under discussion was sequenced for a study of blood T cell repertoires in COVID-19. Study summary: T cells, B-cell-depleted T cells, or PBMCs provided the cDNA or gDNA that served as material.

The CDR3 consists of 16 residues. The V end was cut by 1 base, the J end by 1 base, with 11 bases between. Germline-derived CDR1 and CDR2 are MGHRA and YSYEKL. The table came from immunoSEQ multiplex PCR; TCRdb's copy has only in-frame clones and leaves some out. The sample lists some 380,000 clones; roughly 87% were seen once. A single count supports this clone. Adults between roughly 18 and 89 years of age took part from 20 to 25 US areas. Sequenced material: PBMCs or T cells enriched from blood (not recorded which). The receptor was isolated from a woman aged 40 to 50 with acute COVID-19. The V call is TRBV4-1, the J call TRBJ1-3; D ambiguous. CDR3 nucleotide sequence: TGCGCCAGCAGCCAAGGGCTCCGGGGTTCTGGAAACACCATATATTTT. Translation: CASSQGLRGSGNTIYF.